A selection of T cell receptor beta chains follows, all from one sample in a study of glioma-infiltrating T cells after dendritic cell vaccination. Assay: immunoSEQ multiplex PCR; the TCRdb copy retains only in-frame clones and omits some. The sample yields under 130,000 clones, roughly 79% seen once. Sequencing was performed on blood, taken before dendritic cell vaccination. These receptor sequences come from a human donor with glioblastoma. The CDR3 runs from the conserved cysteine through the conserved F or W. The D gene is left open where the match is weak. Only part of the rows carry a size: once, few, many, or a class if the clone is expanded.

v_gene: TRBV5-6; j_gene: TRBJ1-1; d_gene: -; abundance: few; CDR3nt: TGTGCCAGCAGCTTTCTCGCAGGGTCGGCTGAAGCTTTCTTT; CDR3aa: CASSFLAGSAEAFF
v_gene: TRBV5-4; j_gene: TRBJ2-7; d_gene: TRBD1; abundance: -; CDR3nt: TGTGCCAGCAGCCCAAGGGACCTGACAGGGTCCTACGAGCAGTACTTC; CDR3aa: CASSPRDLTGSYEQYF
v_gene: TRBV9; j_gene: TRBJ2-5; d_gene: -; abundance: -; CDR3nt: TGTGCCAGCAGCACGACTGAAAACCGGGAGACCCAGTACTTC; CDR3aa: CASSTTENRETQYF
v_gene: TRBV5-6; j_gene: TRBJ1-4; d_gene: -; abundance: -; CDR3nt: TGTGCCAGCAGCTTGGTGCAGACTTATGCAACTAATGAAAAACTGTTTTTT; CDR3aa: CASSLVQTYATNEKLFF
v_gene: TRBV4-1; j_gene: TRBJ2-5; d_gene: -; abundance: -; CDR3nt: TGCGCCAGCAGCCCCCTAGAGAGAGAGACCCAGTACTTC; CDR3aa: CASSPLERETQYF
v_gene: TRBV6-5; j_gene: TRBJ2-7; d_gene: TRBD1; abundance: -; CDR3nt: TGTGCCAGCAGCGAGTATGGGACAGCGGCGTACTTC; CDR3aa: CASSEYGTAAYF
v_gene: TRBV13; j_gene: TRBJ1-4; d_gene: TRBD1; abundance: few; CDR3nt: TGTGCCAGCAGCTTGGGGACAGGGCCTGGTGAAAAACTGTTTTTT; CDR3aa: CASSLGTGPGEKLFF
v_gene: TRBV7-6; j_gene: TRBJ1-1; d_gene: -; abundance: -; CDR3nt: TGTGCCAGCAGCGTAGACTCGTTGAACACTGAAGCTTTCTTT; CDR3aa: CASSVDSLNTEAFF
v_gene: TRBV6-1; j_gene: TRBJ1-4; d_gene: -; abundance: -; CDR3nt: TGTGCCAGCAGAGACAGTGCAACTAATGAAAAACTGTTTTTT; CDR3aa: CASRDSATNEKLFF
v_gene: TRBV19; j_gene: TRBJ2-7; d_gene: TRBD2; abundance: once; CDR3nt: TGTGCCAGTAGTTCCTGGACTAGCGGGGGATCCTACGAGCAGTACTTC; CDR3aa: CASSSWTSGGSYEQYF
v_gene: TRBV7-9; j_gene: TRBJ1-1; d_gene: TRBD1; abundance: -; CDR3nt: TGTGCCAGCAGCTTAGGGGGACAGGGGTTTTTCTTT; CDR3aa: CASSLGGQGFFF
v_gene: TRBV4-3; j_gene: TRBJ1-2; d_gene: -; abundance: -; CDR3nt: TGCGCCAGCAGCCAAGATCCACGGGGTGCTAACTATGGCTACACCTTC; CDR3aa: CASSQDPRGANYGYTF
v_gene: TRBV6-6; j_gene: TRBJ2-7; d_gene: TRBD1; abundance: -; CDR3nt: TGTGCCAGCACGGACAGGGTCATTTACGAGCAGTACTTC; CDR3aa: CASTDRVIYEQYF
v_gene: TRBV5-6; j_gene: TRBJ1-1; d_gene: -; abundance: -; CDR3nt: TGTGCCAGCAGCTTGGCCCATAGTTCAGGGGCTTTCTTT; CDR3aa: CASSLAHSSGAFF
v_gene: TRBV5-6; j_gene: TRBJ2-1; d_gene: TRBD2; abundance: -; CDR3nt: TGTGCCAGCAGCTTGGGTCGAGCGGGGGGATTTGAGCAGTTCTTC; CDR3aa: CASSLGRAGGFEQFF
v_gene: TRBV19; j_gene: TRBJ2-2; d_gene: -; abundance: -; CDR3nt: TGTGCCAGTAGCCTGGGCAACACCGGGGAGCTGTTTTTT; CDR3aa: CASSLGNTGELFF
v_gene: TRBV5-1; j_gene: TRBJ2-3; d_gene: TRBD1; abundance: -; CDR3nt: TGCGCCAGCAGCTTAGGGACAGGGGGCACAGATACGCAGTATTTT; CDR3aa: CASSLGTGGTDTQYF
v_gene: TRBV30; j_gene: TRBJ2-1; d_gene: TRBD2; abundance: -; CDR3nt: TGTGCCTGGACTAGCGGGGGAGCTGAGCAGTTCTTC; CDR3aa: CAWTSGGAEQFF
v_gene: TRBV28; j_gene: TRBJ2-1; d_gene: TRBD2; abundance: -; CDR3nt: TGTGCCAGCAGTCTCCTGAGCGGGGGGGAAGATGAGCAGTTCTTC; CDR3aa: CASSLLSGGEDEQFF
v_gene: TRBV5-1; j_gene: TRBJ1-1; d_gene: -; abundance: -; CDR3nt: TGCGCCAGCAGCCCGCGGGGGAGGGGTGGCGTCACTGAAGCTTTCTTT; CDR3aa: CASSPRGRGGVTEAFF
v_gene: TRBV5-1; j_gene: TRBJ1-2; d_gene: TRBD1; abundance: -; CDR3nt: TGCGCCAGCTACCCGCCAGGGGGCGGCTACACCTTC; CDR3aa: CASYPPGGGYTF
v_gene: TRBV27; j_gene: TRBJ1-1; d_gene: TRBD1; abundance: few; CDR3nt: TGTGCCAGCAGTTCCAGGGGGCTTGGGCGGAGGACTGAAGCTTTCTTT; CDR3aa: CASSSRGLGRRTEAFF
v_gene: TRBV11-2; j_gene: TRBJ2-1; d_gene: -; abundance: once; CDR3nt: TGTGCCAGCAGCTTAGACAGGGTTCACAATGAGCAGTTCTTC; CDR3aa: CASSLDRVHNEQFF
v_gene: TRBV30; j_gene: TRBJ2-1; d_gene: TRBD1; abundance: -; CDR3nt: TGTGCCTGGATGGGACAGAAGAATGAGCAGTTCTTC; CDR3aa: CAWMGQKNEQFF
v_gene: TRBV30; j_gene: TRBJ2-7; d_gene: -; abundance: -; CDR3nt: TGTGCCTGGAGTGGCCGGACAAACGAGCAGTACTTC; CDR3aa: CAWSGRTNEQYF
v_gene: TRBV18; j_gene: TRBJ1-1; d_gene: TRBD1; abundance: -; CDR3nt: TGTGCCAGCTCGCCAAACAGGGGCAGTGAAGCTTTCTTT; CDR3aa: CASSPNRGSEAFF
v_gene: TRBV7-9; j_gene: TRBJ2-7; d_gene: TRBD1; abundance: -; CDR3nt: TGTGCCAGCAGCTCCTGGACAGGGGGCACCCGCATAATCCACGAGCAGTACTTC; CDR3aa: CASSSWTGGTRIIHEQYF
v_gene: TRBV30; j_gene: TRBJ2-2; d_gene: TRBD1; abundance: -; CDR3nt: TGTGCCTGGATACTACAGGGGGGAAGCACCGGGGAGCTGTTTTTT; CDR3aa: CAWILQGGSTGELFF
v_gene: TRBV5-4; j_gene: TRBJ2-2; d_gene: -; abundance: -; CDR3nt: TGTGCCAGCAGCTTGGATGGGGGCGCGCGCACCGGGGAGCTGTTTTTT; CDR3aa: CASSLDGGARTGELFF
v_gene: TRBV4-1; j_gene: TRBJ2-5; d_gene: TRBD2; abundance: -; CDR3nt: TGCGCCAGCAGCCTGCTAGCGGGGGGTGTGCAAGAGACCCAGTACTTC; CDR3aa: CASSLLAGGVQETQYF
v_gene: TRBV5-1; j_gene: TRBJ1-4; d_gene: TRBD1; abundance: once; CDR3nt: TGCGCCAGCAGCTTACAGGGGGCGGGTGAAAAACTGTTTTTT; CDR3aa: CASSLQGAGEKLFF
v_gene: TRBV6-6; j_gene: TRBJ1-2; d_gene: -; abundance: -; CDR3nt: TGTGCCAGCAGTTACTCCCCCGGGAGGGATGGCTACACCTTC; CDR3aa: CASSYSPGRDGYTF
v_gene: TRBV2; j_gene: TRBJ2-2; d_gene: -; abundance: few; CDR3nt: TGTGCCAGCAGTTCGGTTGAGCTGTTTTTT; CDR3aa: CASSSVELFF
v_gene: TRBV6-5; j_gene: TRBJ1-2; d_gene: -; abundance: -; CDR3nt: TGTGCCAGCAGTTTCGGGACACAATCTAACTATGGCTACACCTTC; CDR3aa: CASSFGTQSNYGYTF
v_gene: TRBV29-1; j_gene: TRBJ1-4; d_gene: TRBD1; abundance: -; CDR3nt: TGCAGCGTTGGAGACAGGGGGCTGACTAATGAAAAACTGTTTTTT; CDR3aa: CSVGDRGLTNEKLFF
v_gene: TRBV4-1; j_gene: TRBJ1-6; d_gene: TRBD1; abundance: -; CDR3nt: TGCGCCAGCAGCCAAGCCGAGATCGCAGTTCAGGGGGCGCGTTACCCCCTCCACTTT; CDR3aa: CASSQAEIAVQGARYPLHF
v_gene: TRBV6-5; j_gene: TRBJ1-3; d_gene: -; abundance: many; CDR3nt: TGTGCCAGCACGCAGGGAACGGTCGGAAACACCATATATTTT; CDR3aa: CASTQGTVGNTIYF
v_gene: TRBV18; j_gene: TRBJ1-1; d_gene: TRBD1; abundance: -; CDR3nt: TGTGCCAGCTCACCGGACAGGGGATGGATAGGGAACACTGAAGCTTTCTTT; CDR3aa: CASSPDRGWIGNTEAFF
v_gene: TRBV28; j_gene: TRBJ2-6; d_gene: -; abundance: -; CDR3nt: TGTGCCAGCAGTTTAGCGATGCGTGGTGGGGCCAACGTCCTGACTTTC; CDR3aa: CASSLAMRGGANVLTF
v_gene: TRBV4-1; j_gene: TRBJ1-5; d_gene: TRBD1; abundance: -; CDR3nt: TGCGCCAGCAGCCCGATGGCAGGGGGTAATCAGCCCCAGCATTTT; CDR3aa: CASSPMAGGNQPQHF
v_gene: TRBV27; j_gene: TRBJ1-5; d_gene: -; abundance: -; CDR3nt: TGTGCCAGGCCCGAGGGAGTAGGTCAGCCCCAGCATTTT; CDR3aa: CARPEGVGQPQHF
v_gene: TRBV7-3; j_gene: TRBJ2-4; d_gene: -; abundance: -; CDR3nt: TGTGCCAGCAGTCAGCCGACCTGGGAGCGCCGCCGGGATCAGTACTTC; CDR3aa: CASSQPTWERRRDQYF
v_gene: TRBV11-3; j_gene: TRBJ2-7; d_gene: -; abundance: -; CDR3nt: TGTGCCAGCGCCGGTTCCTACGAGCAGTACTTC; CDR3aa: CASAGSYEQYF
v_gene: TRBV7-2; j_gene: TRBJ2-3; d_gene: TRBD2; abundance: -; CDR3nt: TGTGCCAGCAGCCGGACTAGCGGGCGTAATACGCAGTATTTT; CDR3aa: CASSRTSGRNTQYF
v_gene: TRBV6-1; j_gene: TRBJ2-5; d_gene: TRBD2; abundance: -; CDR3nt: TGTGCCAGCAGCTCCCTAGCGGGGGCGGCGGAGACCCAGTACTTC; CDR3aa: CASSSLAGAAETQYF
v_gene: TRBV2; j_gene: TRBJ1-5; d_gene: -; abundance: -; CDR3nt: TGTGCCAGCAGTGTCGGGGGGGAAGGACAGTTTAGCAATCAGCCCCAGCATTTT; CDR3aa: CASSVGGEGQFSNQPQHF
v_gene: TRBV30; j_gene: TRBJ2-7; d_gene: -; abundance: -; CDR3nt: TGTGCCTGGAGTGTAGGCGGACATTACCCCTACGAGCAGTACTTC; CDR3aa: CAWSVGGHYPYEQYF
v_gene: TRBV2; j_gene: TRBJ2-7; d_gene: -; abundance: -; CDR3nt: TGTGCCACGCTTCGGGGGATAGGATCCTACGAGCAGTACTTC; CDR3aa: CATLRGIGSYEQYF
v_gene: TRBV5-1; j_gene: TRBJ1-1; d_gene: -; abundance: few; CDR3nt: TGCGCCAGCAGCTTGAAACAGTCCGGCACTGAAGCTTTCTTT; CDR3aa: CASSLKQSGTEAFF
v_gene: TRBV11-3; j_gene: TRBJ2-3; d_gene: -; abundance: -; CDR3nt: TGTGCCAGCAGCTGGGGAGAAAGCACAGATACGCAGTATTTT; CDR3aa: CASSWGESTDTQYF